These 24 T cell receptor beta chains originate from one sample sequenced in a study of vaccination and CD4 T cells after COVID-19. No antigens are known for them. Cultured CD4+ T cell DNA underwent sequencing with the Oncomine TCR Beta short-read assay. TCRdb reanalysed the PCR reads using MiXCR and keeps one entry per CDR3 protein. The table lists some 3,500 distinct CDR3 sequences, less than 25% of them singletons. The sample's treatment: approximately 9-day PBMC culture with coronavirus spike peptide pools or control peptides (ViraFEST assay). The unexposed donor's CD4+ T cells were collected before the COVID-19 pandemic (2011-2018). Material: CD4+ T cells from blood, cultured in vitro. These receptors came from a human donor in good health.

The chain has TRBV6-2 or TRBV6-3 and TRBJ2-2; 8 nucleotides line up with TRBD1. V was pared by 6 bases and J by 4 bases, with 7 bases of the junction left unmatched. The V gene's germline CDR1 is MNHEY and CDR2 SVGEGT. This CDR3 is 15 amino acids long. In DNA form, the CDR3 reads TGTGCCAGCAGGCCAGGGGGCGCCCGCACCGGGGAGCTGTTTTTT. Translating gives CASRPGGARTGELFF.

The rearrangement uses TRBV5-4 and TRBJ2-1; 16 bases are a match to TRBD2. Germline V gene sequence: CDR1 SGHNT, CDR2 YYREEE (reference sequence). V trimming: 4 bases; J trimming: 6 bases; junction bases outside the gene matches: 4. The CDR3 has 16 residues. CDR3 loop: CASSPGTSGRVNEQFF. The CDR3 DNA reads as TGTGCCAGCAGCCCTGGGACTAGCGGGAGGGTCAATGAGCAGTTCTTC.

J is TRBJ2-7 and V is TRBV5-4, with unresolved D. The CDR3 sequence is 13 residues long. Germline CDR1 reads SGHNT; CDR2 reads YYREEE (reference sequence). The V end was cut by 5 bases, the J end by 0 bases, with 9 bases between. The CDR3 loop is CASRVDRSYEQYF. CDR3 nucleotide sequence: TGTGCCAGCAGAGTGGACCGCTCCTACGAGCAGTACTTC. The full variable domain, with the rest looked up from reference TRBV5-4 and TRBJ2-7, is ETGVTQSPTHLIKTRGQQVTLRCSSQSGHNTVSWYQQALGQGPQFIFQYYREEENGRGNFPPRFSGLQFPNYSSELNVNALELDDSALYLCASRVDRSYEQYFGPGTRLTVT.

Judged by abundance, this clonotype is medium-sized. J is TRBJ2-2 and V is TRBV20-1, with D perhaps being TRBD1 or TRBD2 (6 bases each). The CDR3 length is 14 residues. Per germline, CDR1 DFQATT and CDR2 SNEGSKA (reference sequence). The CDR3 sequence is CSGGTGAETGELFF. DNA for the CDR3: TGCAGCGGGGGCACGGGGGCGGAAACCGGGGAGCTGTTTTTT.

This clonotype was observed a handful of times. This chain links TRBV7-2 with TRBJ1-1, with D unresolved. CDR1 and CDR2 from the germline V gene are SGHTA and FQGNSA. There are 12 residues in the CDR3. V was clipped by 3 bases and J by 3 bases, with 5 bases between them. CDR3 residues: CASSFVDTEAFF. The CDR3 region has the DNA TGTGCCAGCAGCTTCGTAGACACTGAAGCTTTCTTT.

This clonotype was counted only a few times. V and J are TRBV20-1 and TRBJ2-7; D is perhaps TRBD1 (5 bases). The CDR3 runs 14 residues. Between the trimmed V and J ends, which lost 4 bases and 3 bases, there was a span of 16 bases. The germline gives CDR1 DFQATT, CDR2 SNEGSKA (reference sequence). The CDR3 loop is CSAKATAEVYEQYF. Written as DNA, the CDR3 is TGCAGTGCTAAGGCGACAGCAGAAGTCTACGAGCAGTACTTC.

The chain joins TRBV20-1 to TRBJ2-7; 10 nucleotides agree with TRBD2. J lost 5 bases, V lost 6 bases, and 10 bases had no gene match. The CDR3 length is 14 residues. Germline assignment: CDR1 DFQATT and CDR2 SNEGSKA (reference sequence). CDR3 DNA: TGCAGTGCCCCATCGGCTAGCGGGAGTAACGAGCAGTACTTC. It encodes CSAPSASGSNEQYF.

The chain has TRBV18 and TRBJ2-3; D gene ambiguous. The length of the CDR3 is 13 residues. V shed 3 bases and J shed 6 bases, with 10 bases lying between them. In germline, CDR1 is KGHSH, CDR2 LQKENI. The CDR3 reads CASSPPSVDTQYF. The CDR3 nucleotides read TGTGCCAGCTCACCGCCATCGGTTGATACGCAGTATTTT. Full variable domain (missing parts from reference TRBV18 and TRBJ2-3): NAGVMQNPRHLVRRRGQEARLRCSPMKGHSHVYWYRQLPEEGLKFMVYLQKENIIDESGMPKERFSAEFPKEGPSILRIQQVVRGDSAAYFCASSPPSVDTQYFGPGTRLTVL.

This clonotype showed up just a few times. DNA of the CDR3: TGTGCCAGCAGTGAAAGGCAATATGGCTACACCTTC. Translating it yields CASSERQYGYTF. This sequence joins TRBV6-1 and TRBJ1-2, with D hard to call. This CDR3 contains 12 residues. From germline, CDR1 is MNHNS and CDR2 SASEGT. The V and J ends lost 2 bases and 5 bases respectively, with 6 bases between them.

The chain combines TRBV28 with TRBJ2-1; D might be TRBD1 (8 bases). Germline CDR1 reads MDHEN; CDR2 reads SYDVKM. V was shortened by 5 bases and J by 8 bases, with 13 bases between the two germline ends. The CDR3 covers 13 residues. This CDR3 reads CASSNTGGDEQFF. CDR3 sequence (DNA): TGTGCCAGCAGTAATACAGGGGGGGATGAGCAGTTCTTC.

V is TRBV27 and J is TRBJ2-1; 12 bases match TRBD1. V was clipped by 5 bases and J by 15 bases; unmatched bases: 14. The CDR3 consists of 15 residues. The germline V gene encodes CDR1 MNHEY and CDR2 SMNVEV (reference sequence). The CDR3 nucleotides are TGTGCCAGCAGTCTTTCTCCCGGGACAGGGGGCGGACTGTTCTTC. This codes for CASSLSPGTGGGLFF.

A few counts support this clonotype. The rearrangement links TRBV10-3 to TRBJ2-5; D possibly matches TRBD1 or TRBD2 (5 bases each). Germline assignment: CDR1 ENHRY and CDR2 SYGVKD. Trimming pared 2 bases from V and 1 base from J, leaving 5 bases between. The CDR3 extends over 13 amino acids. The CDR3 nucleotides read TGTGCCATCAGTGAGGGGGGCCAAGAGACCCAGTACTTC. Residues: CAISEGGQETQYF.

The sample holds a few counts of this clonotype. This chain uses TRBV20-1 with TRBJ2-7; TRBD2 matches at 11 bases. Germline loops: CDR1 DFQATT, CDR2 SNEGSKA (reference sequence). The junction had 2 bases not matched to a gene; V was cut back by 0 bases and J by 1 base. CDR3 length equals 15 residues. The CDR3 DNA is TGCAGTGCTAGAGAAGGGACTAGCGGATCCTACGAGCAGTACTTC. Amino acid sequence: CSAREGTSGSYEQYF.

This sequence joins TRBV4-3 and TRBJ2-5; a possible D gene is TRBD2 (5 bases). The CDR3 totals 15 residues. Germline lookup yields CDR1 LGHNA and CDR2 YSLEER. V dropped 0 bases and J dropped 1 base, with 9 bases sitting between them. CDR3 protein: CASSQEPGIQETQYF. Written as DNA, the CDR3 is TGCGCCAGCAGCCAAGAACCGGGGATCCAAGAGACCCAGTACTTC.

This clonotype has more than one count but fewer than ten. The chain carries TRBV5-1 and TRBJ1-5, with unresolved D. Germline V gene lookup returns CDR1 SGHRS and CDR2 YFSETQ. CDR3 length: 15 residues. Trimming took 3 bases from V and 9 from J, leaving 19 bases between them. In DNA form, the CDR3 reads TGCGCCAGCAGCTCTTCAGGTCCAAAAAGCGGGCCCCAGCATTTT. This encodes CASSSSGPKSGPQHF.

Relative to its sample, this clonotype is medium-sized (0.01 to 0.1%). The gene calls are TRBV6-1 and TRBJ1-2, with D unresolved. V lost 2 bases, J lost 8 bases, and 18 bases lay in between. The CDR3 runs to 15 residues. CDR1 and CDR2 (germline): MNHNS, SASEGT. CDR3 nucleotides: TGTGCCAGCAGTGAAACGTGGGCGGAGAAAAAGGGCTACACCTTC. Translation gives CASSETWAEKKGYTF.

The CDR3 here is CASSSGNYGYTF. In DNA, the CDR3 is TGTGCCAGCAGCTCGGGGAACTATGGCTACACCTTC. This chain connects TRBV3-1 to TRBJ1-2; D call uncertain. Germline V gene lookup returns CDR1 LGHDT and CDR2 YNNKEL (reference sequence). The V end lost 5 bases, the J end lost 2 bases, and 6 bases lay between the germline ends. This CDR3 spans 12 amino acids.

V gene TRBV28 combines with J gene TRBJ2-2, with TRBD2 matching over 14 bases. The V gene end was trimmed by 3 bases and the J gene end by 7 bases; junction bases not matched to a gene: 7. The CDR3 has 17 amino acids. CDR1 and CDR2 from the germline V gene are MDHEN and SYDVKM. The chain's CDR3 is CASSFFPGLAGVGELFF. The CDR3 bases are TGTGCCAGCAGTTTCTTTCCGGGACTAGCGGGAGTCGGGGAGCTGTTTTTT.

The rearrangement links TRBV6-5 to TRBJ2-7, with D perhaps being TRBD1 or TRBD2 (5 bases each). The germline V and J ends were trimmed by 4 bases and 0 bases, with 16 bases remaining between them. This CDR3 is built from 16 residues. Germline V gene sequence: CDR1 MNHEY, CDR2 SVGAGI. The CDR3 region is CASSSNGAGSSYEQYF. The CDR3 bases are TGTGCCAGCAGTTCCAACGGGGCAGGGAGCTCCTACGAGCAGTACTTC.

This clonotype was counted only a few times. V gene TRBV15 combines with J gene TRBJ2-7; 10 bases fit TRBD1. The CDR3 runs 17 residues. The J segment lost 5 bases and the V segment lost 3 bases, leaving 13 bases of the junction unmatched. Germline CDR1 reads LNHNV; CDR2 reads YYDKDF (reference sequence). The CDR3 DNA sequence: TGTGCCACCAGCAGTCAAGAAATGGGACAGGGGTTCGACGAGCAGTACTTC. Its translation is CATSSQEMGQGFDEQYF.

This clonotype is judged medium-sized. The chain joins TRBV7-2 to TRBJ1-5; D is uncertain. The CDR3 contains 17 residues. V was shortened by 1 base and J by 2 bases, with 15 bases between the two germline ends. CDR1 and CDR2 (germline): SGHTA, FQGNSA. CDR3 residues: CASSLVSSYSRNQPQHF. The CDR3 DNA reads TGTGCCAGCAGCTTAGTATCCTCGTACAGCCGCAATCAGCCCCAGCATTTT.

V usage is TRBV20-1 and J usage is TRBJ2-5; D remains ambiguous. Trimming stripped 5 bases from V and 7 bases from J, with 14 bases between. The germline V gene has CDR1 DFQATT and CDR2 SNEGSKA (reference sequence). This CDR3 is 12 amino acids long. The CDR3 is CSADVPMGTQYF. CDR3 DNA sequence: TGCAGTGCTGACGTTCCAATGGGGACCCAGTACTTC.

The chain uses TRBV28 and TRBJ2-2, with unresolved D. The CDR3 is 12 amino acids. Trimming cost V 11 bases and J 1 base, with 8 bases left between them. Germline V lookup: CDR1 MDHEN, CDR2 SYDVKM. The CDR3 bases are TGTGCCGCCGTAGGGAACACCGGGGAGCTGTTTTTT. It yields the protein CAAVGNTGELFF.

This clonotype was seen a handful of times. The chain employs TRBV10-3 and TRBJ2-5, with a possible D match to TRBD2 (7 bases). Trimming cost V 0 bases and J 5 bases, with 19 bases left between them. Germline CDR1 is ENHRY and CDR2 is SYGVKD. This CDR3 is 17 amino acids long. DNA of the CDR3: TGTGCCATCAGTGAGTCGATTGGGGGGGGGCCGAGCGAGACCCAGTACTTC. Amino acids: CAISESIGGGPSETQYF.